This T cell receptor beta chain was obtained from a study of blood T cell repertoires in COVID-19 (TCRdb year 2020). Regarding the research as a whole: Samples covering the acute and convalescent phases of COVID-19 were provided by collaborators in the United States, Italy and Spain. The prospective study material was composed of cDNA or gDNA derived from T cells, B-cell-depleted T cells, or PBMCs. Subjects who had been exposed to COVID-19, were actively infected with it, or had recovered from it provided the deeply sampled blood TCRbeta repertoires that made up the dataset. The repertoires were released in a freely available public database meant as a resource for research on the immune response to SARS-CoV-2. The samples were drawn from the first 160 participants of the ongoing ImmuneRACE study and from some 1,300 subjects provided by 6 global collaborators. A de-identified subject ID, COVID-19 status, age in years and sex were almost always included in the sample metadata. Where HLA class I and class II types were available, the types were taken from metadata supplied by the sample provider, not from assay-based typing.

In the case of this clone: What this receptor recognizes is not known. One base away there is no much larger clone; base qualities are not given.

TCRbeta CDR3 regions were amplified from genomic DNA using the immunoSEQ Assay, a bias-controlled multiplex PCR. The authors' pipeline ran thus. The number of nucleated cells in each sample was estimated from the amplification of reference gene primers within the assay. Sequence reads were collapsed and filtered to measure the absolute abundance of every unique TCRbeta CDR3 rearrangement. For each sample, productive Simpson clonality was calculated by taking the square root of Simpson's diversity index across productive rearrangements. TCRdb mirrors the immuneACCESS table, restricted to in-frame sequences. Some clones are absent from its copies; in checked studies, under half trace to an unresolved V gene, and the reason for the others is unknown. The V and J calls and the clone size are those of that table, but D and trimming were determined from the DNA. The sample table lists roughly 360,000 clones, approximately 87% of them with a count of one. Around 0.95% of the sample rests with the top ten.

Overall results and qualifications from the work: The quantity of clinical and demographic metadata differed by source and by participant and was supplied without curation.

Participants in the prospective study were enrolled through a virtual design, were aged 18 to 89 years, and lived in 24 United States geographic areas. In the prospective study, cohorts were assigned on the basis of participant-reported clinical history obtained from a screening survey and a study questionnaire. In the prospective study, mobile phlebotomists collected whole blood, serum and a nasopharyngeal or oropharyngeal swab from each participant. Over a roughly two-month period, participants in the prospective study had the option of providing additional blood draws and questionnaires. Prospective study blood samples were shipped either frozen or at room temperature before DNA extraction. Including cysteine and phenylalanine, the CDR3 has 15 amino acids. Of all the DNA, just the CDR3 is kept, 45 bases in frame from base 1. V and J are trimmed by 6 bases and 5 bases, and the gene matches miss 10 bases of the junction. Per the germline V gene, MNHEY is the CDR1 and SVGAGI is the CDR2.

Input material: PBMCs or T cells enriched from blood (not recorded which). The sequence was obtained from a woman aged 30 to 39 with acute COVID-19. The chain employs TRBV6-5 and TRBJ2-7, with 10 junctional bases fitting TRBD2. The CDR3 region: CASRPRGTSDHEQYF. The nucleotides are TGTGCCAGCAGACCTCGCGGGACTAGCGATCACGAGCAGTACTTC.